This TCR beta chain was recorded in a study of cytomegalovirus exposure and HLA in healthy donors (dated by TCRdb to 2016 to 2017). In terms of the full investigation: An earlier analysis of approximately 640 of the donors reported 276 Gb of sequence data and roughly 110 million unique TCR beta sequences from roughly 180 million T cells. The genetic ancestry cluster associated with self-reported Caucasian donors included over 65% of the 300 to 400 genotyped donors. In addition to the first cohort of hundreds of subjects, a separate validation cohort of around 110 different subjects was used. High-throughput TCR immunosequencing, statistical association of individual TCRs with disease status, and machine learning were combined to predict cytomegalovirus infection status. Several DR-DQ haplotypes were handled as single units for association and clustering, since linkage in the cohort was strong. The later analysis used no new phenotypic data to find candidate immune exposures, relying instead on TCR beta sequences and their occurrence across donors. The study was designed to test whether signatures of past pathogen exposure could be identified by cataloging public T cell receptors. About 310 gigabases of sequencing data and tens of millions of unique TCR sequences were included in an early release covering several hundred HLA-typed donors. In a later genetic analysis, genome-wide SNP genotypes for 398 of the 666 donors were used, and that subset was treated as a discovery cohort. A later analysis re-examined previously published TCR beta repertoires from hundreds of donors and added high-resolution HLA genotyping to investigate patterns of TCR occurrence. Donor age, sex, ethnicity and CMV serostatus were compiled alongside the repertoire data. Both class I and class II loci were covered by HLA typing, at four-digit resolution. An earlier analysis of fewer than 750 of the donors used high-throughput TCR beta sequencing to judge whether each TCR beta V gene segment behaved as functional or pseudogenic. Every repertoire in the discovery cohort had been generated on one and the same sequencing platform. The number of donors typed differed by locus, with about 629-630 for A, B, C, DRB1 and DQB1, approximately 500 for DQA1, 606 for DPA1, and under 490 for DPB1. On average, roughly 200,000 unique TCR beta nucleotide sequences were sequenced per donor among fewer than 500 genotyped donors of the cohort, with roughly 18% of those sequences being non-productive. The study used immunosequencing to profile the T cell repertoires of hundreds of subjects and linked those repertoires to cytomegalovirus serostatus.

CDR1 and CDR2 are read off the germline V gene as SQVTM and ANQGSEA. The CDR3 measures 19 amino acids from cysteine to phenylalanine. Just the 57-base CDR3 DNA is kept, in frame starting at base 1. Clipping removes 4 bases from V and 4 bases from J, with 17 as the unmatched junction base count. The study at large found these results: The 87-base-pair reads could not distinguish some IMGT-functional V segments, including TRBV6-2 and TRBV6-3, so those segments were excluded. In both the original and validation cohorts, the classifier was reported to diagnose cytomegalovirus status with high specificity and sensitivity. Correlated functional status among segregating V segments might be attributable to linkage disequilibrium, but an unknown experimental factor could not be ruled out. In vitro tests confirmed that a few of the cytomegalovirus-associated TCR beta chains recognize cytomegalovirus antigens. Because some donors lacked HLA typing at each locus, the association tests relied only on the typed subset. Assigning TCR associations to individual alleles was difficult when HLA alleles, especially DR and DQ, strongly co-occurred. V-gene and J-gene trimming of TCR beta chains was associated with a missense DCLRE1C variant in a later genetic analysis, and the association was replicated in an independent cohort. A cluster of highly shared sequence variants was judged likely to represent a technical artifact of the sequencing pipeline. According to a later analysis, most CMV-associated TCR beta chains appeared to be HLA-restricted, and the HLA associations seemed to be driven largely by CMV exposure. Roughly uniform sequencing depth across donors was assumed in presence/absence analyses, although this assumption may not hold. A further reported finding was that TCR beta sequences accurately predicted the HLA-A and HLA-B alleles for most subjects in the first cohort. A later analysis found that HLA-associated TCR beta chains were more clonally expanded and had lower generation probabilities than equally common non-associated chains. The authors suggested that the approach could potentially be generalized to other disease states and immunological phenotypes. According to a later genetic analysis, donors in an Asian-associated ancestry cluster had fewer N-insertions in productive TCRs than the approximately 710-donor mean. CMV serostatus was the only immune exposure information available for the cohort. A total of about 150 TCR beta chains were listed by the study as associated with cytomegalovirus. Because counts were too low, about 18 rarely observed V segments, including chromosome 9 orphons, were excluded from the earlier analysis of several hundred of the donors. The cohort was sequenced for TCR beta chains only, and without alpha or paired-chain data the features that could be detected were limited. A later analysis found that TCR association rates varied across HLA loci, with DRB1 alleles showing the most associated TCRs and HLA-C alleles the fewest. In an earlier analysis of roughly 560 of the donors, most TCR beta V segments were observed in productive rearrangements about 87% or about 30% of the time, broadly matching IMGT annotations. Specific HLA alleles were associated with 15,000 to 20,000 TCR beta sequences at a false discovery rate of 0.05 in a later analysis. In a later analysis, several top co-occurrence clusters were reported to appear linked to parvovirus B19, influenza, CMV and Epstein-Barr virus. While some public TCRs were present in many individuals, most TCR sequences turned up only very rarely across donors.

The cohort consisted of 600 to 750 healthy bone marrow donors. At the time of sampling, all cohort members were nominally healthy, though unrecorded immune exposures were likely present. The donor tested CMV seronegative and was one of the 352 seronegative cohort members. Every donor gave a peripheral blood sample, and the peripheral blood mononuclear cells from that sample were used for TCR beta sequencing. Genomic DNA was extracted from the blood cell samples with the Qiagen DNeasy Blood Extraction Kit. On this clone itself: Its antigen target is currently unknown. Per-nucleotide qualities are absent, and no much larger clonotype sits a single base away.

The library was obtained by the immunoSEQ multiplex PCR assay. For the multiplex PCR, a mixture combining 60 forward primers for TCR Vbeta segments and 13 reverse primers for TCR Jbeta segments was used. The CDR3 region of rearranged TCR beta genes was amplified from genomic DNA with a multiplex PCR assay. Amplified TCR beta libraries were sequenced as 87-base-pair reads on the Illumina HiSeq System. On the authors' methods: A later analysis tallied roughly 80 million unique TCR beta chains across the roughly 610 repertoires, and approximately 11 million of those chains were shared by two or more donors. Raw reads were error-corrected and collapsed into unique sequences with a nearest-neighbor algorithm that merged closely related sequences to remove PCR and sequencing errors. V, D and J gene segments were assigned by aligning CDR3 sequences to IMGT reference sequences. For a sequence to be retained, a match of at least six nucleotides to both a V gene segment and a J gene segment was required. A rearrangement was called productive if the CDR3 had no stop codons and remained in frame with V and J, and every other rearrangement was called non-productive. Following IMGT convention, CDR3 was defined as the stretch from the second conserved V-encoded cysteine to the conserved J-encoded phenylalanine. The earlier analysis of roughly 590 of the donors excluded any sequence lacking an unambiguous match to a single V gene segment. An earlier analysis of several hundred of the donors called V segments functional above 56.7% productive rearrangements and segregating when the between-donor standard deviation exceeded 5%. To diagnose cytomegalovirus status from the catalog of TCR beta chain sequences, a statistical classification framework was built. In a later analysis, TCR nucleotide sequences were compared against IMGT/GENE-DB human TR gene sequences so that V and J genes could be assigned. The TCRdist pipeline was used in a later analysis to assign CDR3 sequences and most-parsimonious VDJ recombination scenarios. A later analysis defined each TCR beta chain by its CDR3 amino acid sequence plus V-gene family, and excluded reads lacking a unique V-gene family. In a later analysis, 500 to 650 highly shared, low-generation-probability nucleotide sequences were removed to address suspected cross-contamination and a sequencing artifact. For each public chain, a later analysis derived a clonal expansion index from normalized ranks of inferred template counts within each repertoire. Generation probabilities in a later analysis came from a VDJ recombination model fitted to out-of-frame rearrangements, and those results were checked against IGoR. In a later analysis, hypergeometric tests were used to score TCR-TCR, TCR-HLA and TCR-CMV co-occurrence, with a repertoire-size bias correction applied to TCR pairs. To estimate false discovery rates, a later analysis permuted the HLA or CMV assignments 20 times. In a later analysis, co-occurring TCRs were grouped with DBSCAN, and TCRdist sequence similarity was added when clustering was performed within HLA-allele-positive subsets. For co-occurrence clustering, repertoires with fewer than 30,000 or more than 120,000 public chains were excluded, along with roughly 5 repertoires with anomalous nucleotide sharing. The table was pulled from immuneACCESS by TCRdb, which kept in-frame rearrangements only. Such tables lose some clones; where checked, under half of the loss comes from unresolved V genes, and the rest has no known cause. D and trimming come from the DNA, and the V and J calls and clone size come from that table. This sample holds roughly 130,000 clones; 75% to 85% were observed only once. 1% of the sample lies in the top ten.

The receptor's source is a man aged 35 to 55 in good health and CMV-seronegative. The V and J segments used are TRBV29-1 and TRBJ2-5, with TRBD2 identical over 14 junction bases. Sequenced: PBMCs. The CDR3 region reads CSVGGEPGTSGSWRETQYF. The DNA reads TGCAGCGTTGGAGGGGAGCCCGGGACTAGCGGGAGTTGGCGAGAGACCCAGTACTTC.